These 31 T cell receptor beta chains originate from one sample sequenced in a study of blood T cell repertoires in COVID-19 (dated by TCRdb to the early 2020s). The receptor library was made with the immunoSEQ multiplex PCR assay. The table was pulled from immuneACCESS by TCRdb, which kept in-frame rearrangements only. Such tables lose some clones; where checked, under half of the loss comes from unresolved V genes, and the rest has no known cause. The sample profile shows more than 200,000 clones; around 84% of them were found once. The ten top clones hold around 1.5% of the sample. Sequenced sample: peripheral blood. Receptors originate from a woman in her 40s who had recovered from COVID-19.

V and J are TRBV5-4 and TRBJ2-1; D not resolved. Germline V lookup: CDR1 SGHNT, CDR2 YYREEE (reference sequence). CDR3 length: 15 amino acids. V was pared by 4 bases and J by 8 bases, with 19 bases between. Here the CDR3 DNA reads TGTGCCAGCAGCCAATCTTTACAGAACCTCGATGAGCAGTTCTTC. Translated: CASSQSLQNLDEQFF.

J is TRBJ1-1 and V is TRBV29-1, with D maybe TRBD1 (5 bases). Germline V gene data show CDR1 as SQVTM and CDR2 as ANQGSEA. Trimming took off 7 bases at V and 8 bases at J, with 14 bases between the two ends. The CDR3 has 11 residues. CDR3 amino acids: CSARMGREAFF. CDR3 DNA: TGCAGCGCCAGGATGGGGCGAGAAGCTTTCTTT.

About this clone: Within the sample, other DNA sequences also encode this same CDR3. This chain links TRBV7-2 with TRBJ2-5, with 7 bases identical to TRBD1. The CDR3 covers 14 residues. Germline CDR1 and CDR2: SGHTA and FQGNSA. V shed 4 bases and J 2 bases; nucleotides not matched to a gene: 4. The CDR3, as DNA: TGTGCCAGCAGCTCCCGACAGGGTCAAGAGACCCAGTACTTC. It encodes CASSSRQGQETQYF.

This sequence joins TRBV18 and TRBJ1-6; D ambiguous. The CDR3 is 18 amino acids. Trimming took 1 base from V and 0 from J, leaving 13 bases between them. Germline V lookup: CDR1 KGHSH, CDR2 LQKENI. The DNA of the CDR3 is TGTGCCAGCTCACCACGGGTTGCCGGGAGCTCCTATAATTCACCCCTCCACTTT. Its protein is CASSPRVAGSSYNSPLHF.

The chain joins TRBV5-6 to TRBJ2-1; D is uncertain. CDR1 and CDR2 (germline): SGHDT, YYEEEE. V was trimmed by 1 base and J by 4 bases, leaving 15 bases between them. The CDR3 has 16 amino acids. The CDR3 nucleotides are TGTGCCAGCAGCTTGTGGTTCCCGATGACTTACAATGAGCAGTTCTTC. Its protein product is CASSLWFPMTYNEQFF.

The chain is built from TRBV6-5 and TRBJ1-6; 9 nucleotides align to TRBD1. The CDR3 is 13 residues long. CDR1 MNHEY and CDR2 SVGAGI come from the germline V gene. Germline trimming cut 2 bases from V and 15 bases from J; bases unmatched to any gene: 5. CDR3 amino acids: CASSYDTTGGLHF. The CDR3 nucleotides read TGTGCCAGCAGTTACGATACGACAGGGGGCCTCCACTTT.

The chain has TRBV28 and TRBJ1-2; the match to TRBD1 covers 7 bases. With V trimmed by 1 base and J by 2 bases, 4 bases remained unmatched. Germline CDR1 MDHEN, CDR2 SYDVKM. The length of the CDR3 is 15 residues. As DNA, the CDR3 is TGTGCCAGCAGTTTATTGACAGGGTCAAACTATGGCTACACCTTC. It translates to CASSLLTGSNYGYTF.

The CDR3 sequence: CASSLEYNSPLHF. The CDR3 region has the DNA TGTGCCAGCAGCTTGGAGTATAATTCACCCCTCCACTTT. The rearrangement joins TRBV11-2 to TRBJ1-6; D gene ambiguous. Trimming removed 3 bases from V and 4 bases from J, with 4 bases in between. Per germline, CDR1 SGHAT and CDR2 FQNNGV. The CDR3 is 13 amino acids.

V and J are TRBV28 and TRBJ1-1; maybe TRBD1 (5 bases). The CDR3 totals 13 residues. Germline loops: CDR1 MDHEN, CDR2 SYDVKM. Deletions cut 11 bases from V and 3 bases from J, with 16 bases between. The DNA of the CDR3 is TGTGCCGTATCACTGGCGGGGGACACTGAAGCTTTCTTT. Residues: CAVSLAGDTEAFF.

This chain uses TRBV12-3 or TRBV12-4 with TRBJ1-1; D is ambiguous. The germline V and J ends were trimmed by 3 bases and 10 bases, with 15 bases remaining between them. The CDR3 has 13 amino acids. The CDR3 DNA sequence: TGTGCCAGCAGTTTTAACCTGGATTCGGGAGCTTTCTTT. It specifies CASSFNLDSGAFF.

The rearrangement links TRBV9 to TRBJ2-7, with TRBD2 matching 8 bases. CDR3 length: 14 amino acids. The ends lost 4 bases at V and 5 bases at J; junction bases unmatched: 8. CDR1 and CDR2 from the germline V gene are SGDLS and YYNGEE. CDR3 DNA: TGTGCCAGCAGCCCCGGGACTAGAGGCCACGAGCAGTACTTC. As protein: CASSPGTRGHEQYF.

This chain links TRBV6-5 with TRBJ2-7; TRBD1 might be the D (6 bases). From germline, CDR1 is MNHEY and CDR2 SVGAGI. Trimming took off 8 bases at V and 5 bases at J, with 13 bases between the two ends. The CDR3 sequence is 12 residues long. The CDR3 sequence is CASHTYRDEQYF. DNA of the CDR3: TGTGCCAGCCACACCTACAGGGACGAGCAGTACTTC.

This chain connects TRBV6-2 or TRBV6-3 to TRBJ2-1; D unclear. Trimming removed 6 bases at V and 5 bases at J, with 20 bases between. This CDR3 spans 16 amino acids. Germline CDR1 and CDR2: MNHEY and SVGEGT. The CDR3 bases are TGTGCCAGCAGCGACCCAGGTCAACCTATTAACAATGAGCAGTTCTTC. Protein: CASSDPGQPINNEQFF.

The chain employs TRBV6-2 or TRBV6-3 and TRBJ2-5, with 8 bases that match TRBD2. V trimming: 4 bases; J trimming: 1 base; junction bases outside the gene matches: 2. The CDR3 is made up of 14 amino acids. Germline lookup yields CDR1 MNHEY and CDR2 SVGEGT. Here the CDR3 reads CASSSAGVQETQYF. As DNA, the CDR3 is TGTGCCAGCAGTTCAGCGGGGGTCCAAGAGACCCAGTACTTC.

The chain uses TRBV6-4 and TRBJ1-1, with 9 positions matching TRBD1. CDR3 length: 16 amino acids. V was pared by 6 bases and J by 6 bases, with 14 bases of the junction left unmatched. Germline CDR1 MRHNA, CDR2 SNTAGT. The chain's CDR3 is CASSPKGDRASAEAFF. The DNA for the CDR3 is TGTGCCAGCAGCCCTAAAGGGGACAGGGCCAGCGCTGAAGCTTTCTTT.

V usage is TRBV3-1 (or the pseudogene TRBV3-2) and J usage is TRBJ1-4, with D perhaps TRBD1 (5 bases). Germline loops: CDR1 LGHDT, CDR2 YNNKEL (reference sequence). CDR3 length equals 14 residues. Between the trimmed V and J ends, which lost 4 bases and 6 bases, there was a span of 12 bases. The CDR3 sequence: CASSRRGGDEKLFF. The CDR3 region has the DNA TGTGCCAGCAGCCGTCGCGGGGGGGATGAAAAACTGTTTTTT.

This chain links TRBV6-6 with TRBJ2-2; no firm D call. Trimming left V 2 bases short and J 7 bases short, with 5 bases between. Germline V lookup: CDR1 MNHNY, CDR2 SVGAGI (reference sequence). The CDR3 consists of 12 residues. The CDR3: CASSYQYGELFF. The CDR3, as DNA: TGTGCCAGCAGTTACCAGTACGGGGAGCTGTTTTTT.

This CDR3 is CASSLETGVLGEQFF. CDR3 in DNA: TGTGCCAGCAGCTTGGAGACAGGGGTCTTAGGGGAGCAGTTCTTC. The chain uses TRBV27 and TRBJ2-1; 8 positions agree with TRBD1. The germline CDR1 and CDR2 sequences are MNHEY and SMNVEV (reference sequence). This CDR3 contains 15 residues. J was trimmed by 10 bases and V by 6 bases; bases with no gene match: 14.

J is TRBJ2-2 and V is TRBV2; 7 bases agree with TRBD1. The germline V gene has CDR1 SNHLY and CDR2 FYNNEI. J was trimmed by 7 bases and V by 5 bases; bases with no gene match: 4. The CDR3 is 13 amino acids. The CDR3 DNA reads TGTGCCAGCAGTAGGGGGCGAGTCGGGGAGCTGTTTTTT. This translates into CASSRGRVGELFF.

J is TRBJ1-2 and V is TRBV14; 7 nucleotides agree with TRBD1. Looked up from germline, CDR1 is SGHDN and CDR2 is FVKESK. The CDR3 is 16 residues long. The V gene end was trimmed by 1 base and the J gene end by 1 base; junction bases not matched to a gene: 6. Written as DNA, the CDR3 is TGTGCCAGCAGCCAAGGTCGAACAGGGGATAACTATGGCTACACCTTC. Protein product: CASSQGRTGDNYGYTF.

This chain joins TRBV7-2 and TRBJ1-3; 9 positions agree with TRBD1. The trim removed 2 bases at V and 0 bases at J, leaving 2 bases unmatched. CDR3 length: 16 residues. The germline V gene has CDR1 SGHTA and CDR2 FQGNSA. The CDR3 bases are TGTGCCAGCAGCTTAAGGACAGGGGACTCTGGAAACACCATATATTTT. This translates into CASSLRTGDSGNTIYF. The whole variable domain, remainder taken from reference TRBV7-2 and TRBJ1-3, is GAGVSQSPSNKVTEKGKDVELRCDPISGHTALYWYRQSLGQGLEFLIYFQGNSAPDKSGLPSDRFSAERTGGSVSTLTIQRTQQEDSAVYLCASSLRTGDSGNTIYFGEGSWLTVV.

The CDR3 region is CASSQYSGGPSYEQYF. CDR3 bases: TGTGCCAGCAGCCAATACAGCGGGGGGCCGTCCTACGAGCAGTACTTC. The genes are TRBV4-2 and TRBJ2-7; 9 positions match TRBD2. J lost 1 base, V lost 2 bases, and 6 bases had no gene match. Germline V CDR1 and CDR2: LGHNA, YNFKEQ. This CDR3 has 16 residues.

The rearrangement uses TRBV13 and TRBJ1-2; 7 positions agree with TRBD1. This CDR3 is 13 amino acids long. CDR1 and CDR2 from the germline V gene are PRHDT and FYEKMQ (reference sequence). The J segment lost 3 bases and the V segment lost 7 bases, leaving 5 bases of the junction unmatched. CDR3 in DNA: TGTGCCAGCAAAGGGGGCGCGGACTATGGCTACACCTTC. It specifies CASKGGADYGYTF.

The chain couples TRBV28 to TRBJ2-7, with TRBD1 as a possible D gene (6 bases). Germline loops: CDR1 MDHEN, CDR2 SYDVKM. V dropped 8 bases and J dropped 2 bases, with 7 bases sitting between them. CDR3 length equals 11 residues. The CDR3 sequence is CASQGTYEQYF. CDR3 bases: TGTGCCAGCCAGGGGACCTACGAGCAGTACTTC.

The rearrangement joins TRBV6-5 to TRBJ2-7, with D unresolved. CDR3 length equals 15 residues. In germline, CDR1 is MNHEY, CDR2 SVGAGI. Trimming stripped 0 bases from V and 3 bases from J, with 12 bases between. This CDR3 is CASSYSEAMGYEQYF. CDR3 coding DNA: TGTGCCAGCAGTTACTCAGAGGCCATGGGCTACGAGCAGTACTTC.

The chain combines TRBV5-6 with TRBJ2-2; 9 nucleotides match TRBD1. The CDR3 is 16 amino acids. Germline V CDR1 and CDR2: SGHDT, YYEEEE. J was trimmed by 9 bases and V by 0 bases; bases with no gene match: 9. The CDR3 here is CASSLGYRGRIWELFF. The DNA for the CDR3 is TGTGCCAGCAGCTTGGGATACAGGGGGCGTATTTGGGAGCTGTTTTTT.

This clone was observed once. The CDR3 here is CASRSRFPGSYGYTF. As DNA, the CDR3 is TGTGCAAGTCGCTCTCGATTCCCGGGATCCTATGGCTACACCTTC. The chain is built from TRBV12-2 and TRBJ1-2. TRBV12-2 is shown as a pseudogene. The CDR3 length is 15 residues.

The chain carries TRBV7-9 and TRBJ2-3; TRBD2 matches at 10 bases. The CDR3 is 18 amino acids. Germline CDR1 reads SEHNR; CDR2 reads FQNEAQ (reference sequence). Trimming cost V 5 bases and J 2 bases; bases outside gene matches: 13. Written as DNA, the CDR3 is TGTGCCAGCAGCCCCCCTTACCGGACTAGCGGAATCACAGATACGCAGTATTTT. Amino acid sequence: CASSPPYRTSGITDTQYF.

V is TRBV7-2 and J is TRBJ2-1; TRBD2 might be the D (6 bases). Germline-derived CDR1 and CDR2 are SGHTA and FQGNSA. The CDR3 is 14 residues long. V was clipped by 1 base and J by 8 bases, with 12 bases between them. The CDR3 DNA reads TGTGCCAGCAGCTTAGGACTAGGGGTAGATGAGCAGTTCTTC. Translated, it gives CASSLGLGVDEQFF.

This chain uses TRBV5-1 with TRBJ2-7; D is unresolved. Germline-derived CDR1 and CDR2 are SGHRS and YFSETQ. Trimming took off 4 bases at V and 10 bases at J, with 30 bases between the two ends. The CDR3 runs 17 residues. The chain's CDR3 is CASSRGTYGDGSLGQYF. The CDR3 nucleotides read TGCGCCAGCAGCCGAGGCACTTACGGCGACGGTTCGCTAGGACAGTACTTC.

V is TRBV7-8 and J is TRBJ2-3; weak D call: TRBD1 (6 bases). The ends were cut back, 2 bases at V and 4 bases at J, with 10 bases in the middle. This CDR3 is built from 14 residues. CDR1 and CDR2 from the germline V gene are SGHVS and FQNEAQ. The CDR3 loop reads CASSLTGSADTQYF. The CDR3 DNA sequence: TGTGCCAGCAGCTTAACAGGGTCGGCAGATACGCAGTATTTT.